This section outlines one TCR beta chain sequence together with its context. The data were taken from a study of T cell responses to AZD1222 COVID-19 vaccine. Germline V gene lookup returns CDR1 MDHEN and CDR2 SYDVKM. This CDR3 contains 11 residues. Trimming pared 6 bases from V and 2 bases from J, leaving 5 bases between. Clones were read by immunoSEQ multiplex PCR, and TCRdb kept only the in-frame ones, dropping some. Here the sample spans about 92,000 clones, under 95% being singletons. The sequenced sample was peripheral blood, obtained on day 0 of AZD1222 vaccination. This TCR came from an adult in good health. The chain uses TRBV28 and TRBJ2-7, with D unresolved. CDR3 protein: CASSSAYEQYF. CDR3 sequence (DNA): TGTGCCAGCAGCAGCGCCTACGAGCAGTACTTC.